These T cell receptor beta chains were read from a single sample in a study of blood T cell repertoires in COVID-19. Generated by immunoSEQ multiplex PCR, the TCRdb table keeps only in-frame clones and is missing some. The sample consists of about 280,000 clones, roughly nine tenths of them appearing once. Sequenced: peripheral blood. These receptors were taken from a woman in her thirties or forties who had recovered from COVID-19. CDR3s include the opening cysteine and the closing phenylalanine or tryptophan. D genes are given only for firm matches. Only some rows state a clone size, as once, few, many or a class for expanded clones.

J gene: TRBJ2-3; clone size: medium-sized; V gene: TRBV24-1; D gene: TRBD2; CDR3 protein: CATSDPLAGGTDTQYF; CDR3 DNA: TGTGCCACCAGTGATCCACTAGCGGGAGGAACAGATACGCAGTATTTT
J gene: TRBJ2-1; clone size: -; V gene: TRBV10-3; D gene: TRBD2; CDR3 protein: CATLNKDGGGGHEQFF; CDR3 DNA: TGTGCCACGCTAAACAAGGATGGGGGGGGAGGGCACGAGCAGTTCTTC
J gene: TRBJ2-3; clone size: -; V gene: TRBV27; D gene: -; CDR3 protein: CASSRQATGDTQYF; CDR3 DNA: TGTGCCAGCAGTAGACAGGCTACGGGAGATACGCAGTATTTT
J gene: TRBJ1-2; clone size: few; V gene: TRBV27; D gene: -; CDR3 protein: CASSPSDTPSDGYTF; CDR3 DNA: TGTGCCAGCAGCCCATCGGACACCCCCTCCGATGGCTACACCTTC
J gene: TRBJ1-5; clone size: few; V gene: TRBV19; D gene: TRBD1; CDR3 protein: CASSIQGADQPQHF; CDR3 DNA: TGTGCCAGTAGTATCCAGGGGGCAGATCAGCCCCAGCATTTT
J gene: TRBJ1-3; clone size: -; V gene: TRBV7-9; D gene: -; CDR3 protein: CASTPPAGNTIYF; CDR3 DNA: TGTGCCAGCACCCCCCCGGCTGGAAACACCATATATTTT
J gene: TRBJ2-5; clone size: -; V gene: TRBV9; D gene: -; CDR3 protein: CASSDRTQETQYF; CDR3 DNA: TGTGCCAGCAGCGACAGAACCCAAGAGACCCAGTACTTC
J gene: TRBJ1-5; clone size: -; V gene: TRBV19; D gene: -; CDR3 protein: CASTSQGTPSNQPQHF; CDR3 DNA: TGTGCCAGTACCAGCCAGGGGACACCTAGCAATCAGCCCCAGCATTTT
J gene: TRBJ2-5; clone size: -; V gene: TRBV2; D gene: -; CDR3 protein: CASSEQSPREETQYF; CDR3 DNA: TGTGCCAGCAGTGAACAGTCTCCCCGTGAAGAGACCCAGTACTTC
J gene: TRBJ1-3; clone size: -; V gene: TRBV3-1/TRBV3-2; D gene: TRBD1; CDR3 protein: CASGGQGASGNTIYF; CDR3 DNA: TGTGCCAGCGGCGGACAGGGGGCCTCTGGAAACACCATATATTTT
J gene: TRBJ1-1; clone size: -; V gene: TRBV4-2; D gene: -; CDR3 protein: CASSPTGFTEAFF; CDR3 DNA: TGTGCCAGCAGCCCGACAGGATTCACTGAAGCTTTCTTT
J gene: TRBJ2-3; clone size: -; V gene: TRBV9; D gene: TRBD1; CDR3 protein: CASSPPTGADTQYF; CDR3 DNA: TGTGCCAGCAGCCCACCGACAGGGGCAGATACGCAGTATTTT
J gene: TRBJ1-5; clone size: -; V gene: TRBV28; D gene: TRBD1; CDR3 protein: CASSSGQENQPQHF; CDR3 DNA: TGTGCCAGCAGTTCCGGACAGGAAAATCAGCCCCAGCATTTT
J gene: TRBJ1-2; clone size: once; V gene: TRBV21-1; D gene: -; CDR3 protein: CASSIKRRGRGYTF; CDR3 DNA: TGTGCCAGCAGCATAAAGAGGAGGGGCCGGGGCTACACCTTC
J gene: TRBJ2-7; clone size: -; V gene: TRBV12-3/TRBV12-4; D gene: -; CDR3 protein: CASSGSKGEQYF; CDR3 DNA: TGTGCCAGCAGTGGTAGCAAGGGGGAGCAGTACTTC
J gene: TRBJ1-2; clone size: -; V gene: TRBV6-2/TRBV6-3; D gene: TRBD1; CDR3 protein: CASSQGQGGGGYTF; CDR3 DNA: TGTGCCAGCAGTCAGGGACAGGGTGGTGGTGGCTACACCTTC
J gene: TRBJ2-5; clone size: -; V gene: TRBV19; D gene: -; CDR3 protein: CASSMTGAKQETQYF; CDR3 DNA: TGTGCCAGTAGTATGACAGGAGCGAAGCAAGAGACCCAGTACTTC
J gene: TRBJ2-1; clone size: -; V gene: TRBV27; D gene: TRBD1; CDR3 protein: CASSLGTGYNEQFF; CDR3 DNA: TGTGCCAGCAGTTTAGGGACAGGCTACAATGAGCAGTTCTTC
J gene: TRBJ1-2; clone size: few; V gene: TRBV5-1; D gene: TRBD1; CDR3 protein: CASSTGQGEYGYTF; CDR3 DNA: TGCGCCAGCAGCACAGGACAGGGAGAATATGGCTACACCTTC
J gene: TRBJ1-5; clone size: -; V gene: TRBV24-1; D gene: TRBD1; CDR3 protein: CATSAADRVGIGNQPQHF; CDR3 DNA: TGTGCCACCAGTGCTGCGGACAGGGTGGGCATCGGCAATCAGCCCCAGCATTTT
J gene: TRBJ2-7; clone size: -; V gene: TRBV13; D gene: TRBD1; CDR3 protein: CASSSAPGTAHEQYF; CDR3 DNA: TGTGCCAGCAGCTCAGCCCCCGGGACAGCCCACGAGCAGTACTTC
J gene: TRBJ1-1; clone size: once; V gene: TRBV11-2; D gene: -; CDR3 protein: CASSLRREALENTEAFF; CDR3 DNA: TGTGCCAGCAGCTTACGTCGGGAAGCCTTAGAGAACACTGAAGCTTTCTTT
J gene: TRBJ2-3; clone size: once; V gene: TRBV6-5; D gene: TRBD2; CDR3 protein: CASRRGGGNTDTQYF; CDR3 DNA: TGTGCCAGCAGACGGGGCGGGGGGAACACAGATACGCAGTATTTT
J gene: TRBJ2-5; clone size: -; V gene: TRBV28; D gene: -; CDR3 protein: CASSFYRFQETQYF; CDR3 DNA: TGTGCCAGCAGCTTCTACAGGTTTCAAGAGACCCAGTACTTC
J gene: TRBJ2-7; clone size: -; V gene: TRBV10-3; D gene: TRBD1; CDR3 protein: CAISDGTVYEQYF; CDR3 DNA: TGTGCCATCAGTGACGGGACAGTCTACGAGCAGTACTTC
J gene: TRBJ2-5; clone size: -; V gene: TRBV19; D gene: TRBD1; CDR3 protein: CASTAGGETQYF; CDR3 DNA: TGTGCCAGTACCGCAGGGGGTGAGACCCAGTACTTC
J gene: TRBJ2-7; clone size: -; V gene: TRBV6-5; D gene: TRBD2; CDR3 protein: CASRDSGSLHYEQYF; CDR3 DNA: TGTGCCAGCAGGGACAGCGGGAGCCTTCACTACGAGCAGTACTTC
J gene: TRBJ2-7; clone size: -; V gene: TRBV11-2; D gene: -; CDR3 protein: CASSLRQGRYEQYF; CDR3 DNA: TGTGCCAGCAGCTTACGTCAGGGCCGGTACGAGCAGTACTTC
J gene: TRBJ1-2; clone size: -; V gene: TRBV7-9; D gene: -; CDR3 protein: CASSLGIYGYTF; CDR3 DNA: TGTGCCAGCAGCTTAGGTATCTATGGCTACACCTTC
J gene: TRBJ2-1; clone size: -; V gene: TRBV24-1; D gene: -; CDR3 protein: CATSMANKNEQFF; CDR3 DNA: TGTGCCACATCCATGGCCAACAAGAATGAGCAGTTCTTC
J gene: TRBJ1-2; clone size: -; V gene: TRBV7-9; D gene: TRBD1; CDR3 protein: CASSGEGAMGYGYTF; CDR3 DNA: TGTGCCAGCAGCGGAGAGGGGGCGATGGGGTATGGCTACACCTTC
J gene: TRBJ2-3; clone size: -; V gene: TRBV28; D gene: TRBD2; CDR3 protein: CASSSPGLAGGRADTQYF; CDR3 DNA: TGTGCCAGCAGTTCACCAGGACTAGCGGGAGGGAGGGCAGATACGCAGTATTTT
J gene: TRBJ2-1; clone size: -; V gene: TRBV7-6; D gene: TRBD2; CDR3 protein: CASSWGREAFF; CDR3 DNA: TGTGCCAGCAGCTGGGGACGGGAGGCGTTCTTC
J gene: TRBJ2-4; clone size: once; V gene: TRBV24-1; D gene: -; CDR3 protein: CATSGGMGDIQYF; CDR3 DNA: TGTGCCACCAGTGGAGGGATGGGTGACATTCAGTACTTC
J gene: TRBJ1-2; clone size: -; V gene: TRBV11-2; D gene: TRBD1; CDR3 protein: CASSRDRNSGYTF; CDR3 DNA: TGTGCCAGCAGCCGGGACAGGAACAGTGGCTACACCTTC
J gene: TRBJ2-3; clone size: -; V gene: TRBV29-1; D gene: -; CDR3 protein: CSVERVGTDTQYF; CDR3 DNA: TGCAGCGTTGAGCGGGTCGGCACAGATACGCAGTATTTT
J gene: TRBJ2-1; clone size: -; V gene: TRBV3-1/TRBV3-2; D gene: TRBD2; CDR3 protein: CASSPGLAGGYNEQFF; CDR3 DNA: TGTGCCAGCAGCCCAGGACTAGCGGGGGGCTACAATGAGCAGTTCTTC
J gene: TRBJ2-6; clone size: -; V gene: TRBV5-1; D gene: -; CDR3 protein: CASSLYSGANVLTF; CDR3 DNA: TGCGCCAGCAGCTTGTACTCTGGGGCCAACGTCCTGACTTTC
J gene: TRBJ2-3; clone size: -; V gene: TRBV5-1; D gene: TRBD2; CDR3 protein: CASSFVGGRDTDTQYF; CDR3 DNA: TGCGCCAGCAGCTTTGTTGGCGGGAGGGACACAGATACGCAGTATTTT
J gene: TRBJ2-3; clone size: -; V gene: TRBV2; D gene: -; CDR3 protein: CASAGAGGTDTQYF; CDR3 DNA: TGTGCCTCAGCAGGGGCGGGTGGCACAGATACGCAGTATTTT